This T cell receptor beta chain was sequenced during a study of cytomegalovirus exposure and HLA in healthy donors. Comment on this clone: Antigen specificity is unknown.

Overall study results and limits: A later analysis, which compared TCR beta chains of equal frequency, found the HLA-associated ones more clonally expanded. Apart from CMV serostatus, no immune exposure information was available.

From germline, CDR1 is LNHDA and CDR2 SQIVND (reference sequence). The CDR3 has 14 residues. Deletions cut 7 bases from V and 4 bases from J, with 16 bases between. A multiplex PCR was run with 60 Vbeta primers and 13 Jbeta primers. The table came from immunoSEQ multiplex PCR; TCRdb's copy has only in-frame clones and leaves some out. Of 90,000 to 95,000 clones listed, 80% are singletons. The source material was PBMCs. The TCR was taken from a man younger than 35 in good health and CMV-seronegative. The V call is TRBV19, the J call TRBJ1-2, with a tentative D call TRBD1 (6 bases). CDR3 protein: CASNTQGSGYGYTF. The CDR3 DNA follows: TGTGCCAGTAACACACAGGGTTCGGGCTATGGCTACACCTTC.